The clone carrying this T cell receptor (beta chain) occurred many times. V shed 1 base and J 4 bases; nucleotides not matched to a gene: 6. The CDR3 consists of 15 residues. Germline CDR1 and CDR2: MGHRA and YSYEKL. This specimen comes from a study of blood T cells in healthy people across ages. A sample-barcoded 5' primer and a J-beta primer mix were used in a second PCR of roughly 7 to 11 cycles. TCRdb reprocessed the 5' RACE reads with MiXCR, giving one entry per CDR3 protein. The top ten hold over 7% of the sample, which has 1.5 million to 2 million distinct CDR3 sequences, under 30% seen once. What was sequenced was blood. The source of this sequence is a woman in her 30s in good health. The chain uses TRBV4-1 and TRBJ1-2, with 7 bases aligning to TRBD1. Written as DNA, the CDR3 is TGCGCCAGCAGCCAAGGAGCAGGGGGTTTCTATGGCTACACCTTC. It specifies CASSQGAGGFYGYTF.